These 9 T cell receptor beta chains originate from one sample sequenced in a study of T-cell reconstitution after alpha-beta-depleted transplantation in children. Preparing the TCRbeta library involved the use of unique molecular identifiers. TCRdb ran MiXCR on the PCR reads and lists one entry per CDR3 protein. The table shows around 400,000 distinct CDR3 sequences, with about a tenth occurring only once. The sample here was PBMCs from the stem cell graft donor, taken from the stem cell graft. Every receptor here comes from a human donor who donated a stem cell graft to a child with acute myeloid leukemia.

CDR3 sequence (DNA): TGTGCCAGCAGCTTAGACAGCTATTCACCCCTCCACTTT. Translating gives CASSLDSYSPLHF. The chain employs TRBV11-3 and TRBJ1-6; no clear D gene. The CDR3 contains 13 residues. V lost 0 bases and J lost 8, with 5 bases in between. Germline CDR1 SGHNT, CDR2 YENEEA.

This clonotype has a handful of counts. V is TRBV29-1 and J is TRBJ1-2, with D perhaps matching TRBD1 (5 bases). Germline values: CDR1 SQVTM, CDR2 ANQGSEA. The V and J ends lost 4 bases and 0 bases respectively, with 12 bases between them. The CDR3 has 14 amino acids. As DNA, the CDR3 is TGCAGCGTTGGTCCAGGGTTTCCTAACTATGGCTACACCTTC. It yields the protein CSVGPGFPNYGYTF.

V is TRBV19 and J is TRBJ1-2; TRBD1 aligns across 7 bases. The CDR3 length is 13 residues. With V trimmed by 6 bases and J by 7 bases, 8 bases remained unmatched. CDR1 is LNHDA and CDR2 is SQIVND in the germline V gene (reference sequence). CDR3 in amino acids: CASSDPGQFGYTF. The CDR3 bases are TGTGCCAGTAGCGACCCGGGACAGTTTGGCTACACCTTC.

This clonotype was counted a few times. The CDR3 end shows no conserved phenylalanine or tryptophan, and so a read error is likely. The rearrangement joins TRBV6-5 to TRBJ1-2; 7 bases fit TRBD1. The germline V gene has CDR1 MNHEY and CDR2 SVGAGI. V was clipped by 10 bases and J by 4 bases; unmatched bases: 6. The CDR3 is 12 amino acids. The DNA for the CDR3 is TGTGCCACCCGACAGGGTGGCTATGGCTACACCCTC. Amino acid sequence: CATRQGGYGYTL.

This clonotype has only a few counts. This sequence joins TRBV30 and TRBJ1-1; no firm D call. CDR1 is GTSNPN and CDR2 is SVGIG in the germline V gene (reference sequence). The CDR3 runs to 12 residues. The V end was cut by 3 bases, the J end by 3 bases, with 8 bases between. The CDR3 here is CAWSGGDTEAFF. DNA for the CDR3: TGTGCCTGGAGCGGCGGGGACACTGAAGCTTTCTTT.

In its sample, this clonotype was seen a few times. J is TRBJ2-5 and V is TRBV4-3, with a possible D match to TRBD1 (5 bases). The V gene lost 4 bases and the J gene lost 4 bases, with 10 bases spanning the gap. The germline CDR1 and CDR2 sequences are LGHNA and YSLEER. The CDR3 is 13 amino acids. The DNA for the CDR3 is TGCGCCAGCAGCCGGGCCCAGGGAGAGACCCAGTACTTC. It yields the protein CASSRAQGETQYF.

This clonotype was detected only a few times. The V gene is TRBV12-3 or TRBV12-4, the J gene TRBJ2-1, with 14 bases fitting TRBD2. This CDR3 region has 16 residues. J was trimmed by 9 bases and V by 2 bases; bases with no gene match: 6. Written as DNA, the CDR3 is TGTGCCAGCAGTTTATTAGGGACTAGCGGGAGCGGTGAGCAGTTCTTC. It yields the protein CASSLLGTSGSGEQFF.

J is TRBJ2-2 and V is TRBV25-1, with 10 nucleotides matching TRBD2. Germline V CDR1 and CDR2: MGHDK, SYGVNS. The CDR3 has 17 amino acids. J gave up 3 bases and V 2 bases, and 6 bases lay outside the gene matches. This chain's CDR3 is CASSELSGGIYTGELFF. The CDR3 bases are TGTGCCAGCAGTGAACTTAGCGGGGGGATCTACACCGGGGAGCTGTTTTTT.

This clonotype was seen more than once but under ten times. The chain has TRBV11-2 and TRBJ2-5, with 7 positions matching TRBD1. Trimming cost V 3 bases and J 5 bases; bases outside gene matches: 9. CDR1 and CDR2 (germline): SGHAT, FQNNGV. The CDR3 consists of 15 residues. DNA for the CDR3: TGTGCCAGCAGCTTGGCCGGGACAGAATGGGAGACCCAGTACTTC. It encodes CASSLAGTEWETQYF.